This record covers a single T cell receptor (beta chain). Antigen specificity is unknown. Vbeta (60) and Jbeta (13) primers were used in the PCR. TCRdb keeps only in-frame clones here, not all; method: immunoSEQ multiplex PCR. This repertoire shows 95,000 to 110,000 clones, 65% to 85% found once; its top ten account for around 2.1%. These donors counted as nominally healthy when sampled, but unrecorded immune exposures were likely. This entry is derived from a study of cytomegalovirus exposure and HLA in healthy donors. General study findings and limits: Reports state that TCR beta sequences accurately predicted most subjects' HLA-A and HLA-B alleles. Earlier results showed most TCR beta V segments being productive about 87% or about 30% of the time. At a 0.05 false discovery rate, a later analysis found over 15,000 TCR beta sequences to be associated with HLA alleles.

Trimming removed 4 bases from V and 4 bases from J; junction bases left unmatched: 6. CDR1 and CDR2 from the germline V gene are SGHRS and YFSETQ. This CDR3 contains 15 residues. The sequence was collected from a man aged 18 to 29 in good health and CMV-seronegative. The rearrangement links TRBV5-1 to TRBJ2-2, with 8 bases lining up with TRBD1. Sequencing was carried out using PBMCs. The CDR3 coding sequence is TGCGCCAGCAGCCGGGACAGGCCTGGCACCGGGGAGCTGTTTTTT. As protein: CASSRDRPGTGELFF.